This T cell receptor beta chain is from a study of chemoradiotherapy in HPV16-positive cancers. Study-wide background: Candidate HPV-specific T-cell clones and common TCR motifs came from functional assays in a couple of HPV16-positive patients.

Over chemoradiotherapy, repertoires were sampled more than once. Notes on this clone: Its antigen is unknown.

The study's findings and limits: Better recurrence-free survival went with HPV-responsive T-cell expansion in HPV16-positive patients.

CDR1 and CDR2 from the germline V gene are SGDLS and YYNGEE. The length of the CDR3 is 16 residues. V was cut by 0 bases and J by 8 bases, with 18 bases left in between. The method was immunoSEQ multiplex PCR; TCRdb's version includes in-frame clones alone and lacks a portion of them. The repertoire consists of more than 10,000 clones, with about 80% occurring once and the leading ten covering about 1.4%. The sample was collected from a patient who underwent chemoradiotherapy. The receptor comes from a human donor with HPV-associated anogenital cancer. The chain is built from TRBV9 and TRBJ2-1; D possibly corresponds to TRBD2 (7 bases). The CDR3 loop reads CASSVEGGGFRDEQFF. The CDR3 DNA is TGTGCCAGCAGCGTAGAAGGCGGGGGCTTTAGGGATGAGCAGTTCTTC.